This note documents a single TCR beta chain sequence. The sample is drawn from a study of blood T cell repertoires in COVID-19. Study context: Sources were T cells, B-cell-depleted T cells, or PBMCs; the material itself was cDNA or gDNA.

The CDR3 is 15 amino acids. The V end was cut by 5 bases, the J end by 5 bases, with 18 bases between. Germline lookup yields CDR1 MDHEN and CDR2 SYDVKM. Methods used by the authors: Amplification from reference gene primers served as the basis for estimated nucleated cell counts. The assay was immunoSEQ multiplex PCR, and TCRdb's table has in-frame clones only and misses some. The V and J calls and clone size come from that table; D and trimming were worked out from the DNA. The sample shows more than 200,000 clones, around 82% of them seen only once. The chain links TRBV28 to TRBJ1-1; weak D call: TRBD1 (5 bases). The sequencing sample was made of peripheral blood. This clonotype was sampled from a woman aged 80 or over with active or convalescent COVID-19. Here the CDR3 reads CASSAMLGGGTEAFF. CDR3 nucleotides: TGTGCCAGCAGTGCCATGCTGGGGGGAGGAACTGAAGCTTTCTTT.